This TCR beta chain appears in the sequencing data of a study of T cell responses to AZD1222 COVID-19 vaccine. The CDR3 consists of 15 residues. The junction had 6 bases not matched to a gene; V was cut back by 7 bases and J by 2 bases. CDR1 is SNHLY and CDR2 is FYNNEI in the germline V gene. Data came from immunoSEQ multiplex PCR; TCRdb stores just in-frame clones and leaves some out. The data hold about 180,000 clones, with around 90% observed a single time. As for this clone: Its target is unknown.

Notes on the study in general: Two AZD1222 doses significantly raised spike-specific TCR breadth and depth over controls.

The sequencing here drew on peripheral blood, taken 28 days after the second AZD1222 dose. This clonotype was sampled from an adult who received the AZD1222 COVID-19 vaccine. The chain carries TRBV2 and TRBJ2-2; 8 bases line up with TRBD1. The DNA of the CDR3 is TGTGCCAGCAATCCGGACAGGGTAAACACCGGGGAGCTGTTTTTT. Protein product: CASNPDRVNTGELFF.